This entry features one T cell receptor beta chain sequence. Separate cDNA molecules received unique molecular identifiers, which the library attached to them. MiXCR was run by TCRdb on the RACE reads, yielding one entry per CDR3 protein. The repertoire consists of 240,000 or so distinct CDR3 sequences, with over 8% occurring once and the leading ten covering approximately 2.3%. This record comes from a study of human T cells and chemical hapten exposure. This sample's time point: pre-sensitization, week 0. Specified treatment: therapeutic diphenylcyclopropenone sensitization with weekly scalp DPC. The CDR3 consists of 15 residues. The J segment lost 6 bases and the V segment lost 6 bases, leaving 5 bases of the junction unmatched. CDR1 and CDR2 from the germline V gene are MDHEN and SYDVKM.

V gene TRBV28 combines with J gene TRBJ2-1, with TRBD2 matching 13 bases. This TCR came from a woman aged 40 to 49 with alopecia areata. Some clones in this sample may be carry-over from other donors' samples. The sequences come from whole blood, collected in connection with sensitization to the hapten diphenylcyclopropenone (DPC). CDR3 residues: CASRLGLAGFNEQFF. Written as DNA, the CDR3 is TGTGCCAGCAGGCTGGGACTAGCGGGATTCAATGAGCAGTTCTTC.